Presented here are 26 T cell receptor beta chains from one specimen sequenced in a study of PD-1 blockade in classical Hodgkin lymphoma. The protocol was immunoSEQ multiplex PCR, while the TCRdb copy is restricted to in-frame clones and leaves out a portion. The table includes 45,000 to 55,000 clones, roughly 80% detected once. All the patients suffered relapse after autologous stem cell transplantation, and brentuximab vedotin exposure differed. Specimen: peripheral blood mononuclear cells (PBMCs), collected at baseline. All receptors come from a human donor with classical Hodgkin lymphoma.

The rearrangement links TRBV19 to TRBJ2-1, with TRBD2 matching 7 bases. V was pared by 8 bases and J by 4 bases, with 11 bases of the junction left unmatched. The germline V gene has CDR1 LNHDA and CDR2 SQIVND (reference sequence). This CDR3 is 15 amino acids long. This chain's CDR3 is CASHKAGNVYNEQFF. The CDR3 bases are TGTGCCAGTCACAAAGCGGGGAATGTTTACAATGAGCAGTTCTTC.

The chain employs TRBV6-5 and TRBJ1-3, with D maybe TRBD1 (6 bases). The V gene's germline CDR1 is MNHEY and CDR2 SVGAGI. V was cut by 5 bases and J by 4 bases, with 15 bases left in between. The CDR3 is made up of 15 amino acids. As DNA, the CDR3 is TGTGCCAGCAGTCCTAACAGGGTGCGAGGAAACACCATATATTTT. This codes for CASSPNRVRGNTIYF.

The chain joins TRBV10-3 to TRBJ2-7; 10 bases fit TRBD2. The germline V gene has CDR1 ENHRY and CDR2 SYGVKD. The J segment lost 1 base and the V segment lost 4 bases, leaving 7 bases of the junction unmatched. The CDR3 consists of 16 residues. The chain's CDR3 is CAISALAGVGSYEQYF. The CDR3 DNA reads TGTGCCATCAGTGCCCTAGCGGGAGTAGGATCCTACGAGCAGTACTTC.

J is TRBJ1-5 and V is TRBV4-1; D uncertain. The germline V and J ends were trimmed by 0 bases and 3 bases, with 12 bases remaining between them. Looked up from germline, CDR1 is MGHRA and CDR2 is YSYEKL. CDR3 length: 16 amino acids. CDR3 sequence (DNA): TGCGCCAGCAGCCAAGAAAAAGGGAGGGACAATCAGCCCCAGCATTTT. Protein product: CASSQEKGRDNQPQHF.

The J gene is TRBJ2-3, the V gene TRBV7-9; D possibly corresponds to TRBD2 (6 bases). Per the germline V gene, CDR1 is SEHNR and CDR2 is FQNEAQ (reference sequence). The V end was cut by 5 bases, the J end by 5 bases, with 8 bases between. The CDR3 extends over 12 amino acids. In nucleotides, the CDR3 is TGTGCCAGCAGCCCCGGGGGAGATACGCAGTATTTT. Translated, it gives CASSPGGDTQYF.

The chain joins TRBV6-5 to TRBJ2-3; TRBD1 agrees at 8 bases. This CDR3 has 15 residues. V shed 5 bases, J shed 8 bases, and the junction held 12 bases outside the gene matches. Germline-derived CDR1 and CDR2 are MNHEY and SVGAGI. CDR3 sequence reads: CASSGGQGPPPTQYF. The CDR3 nucleotides are TGTGCCAGCAGTGGAGGACAGGGCCCCCCCCCTACGCAGTATTTT.

This clone was seen only a few times. The genes are TRBV5-1 and TRBJ1-5, with TRBD1 identical over 8 bases. Germline values: CDR1 SGHRS, CDR2 YFSETQ. The CDR3 spans 19 residues. With V trimmed by 4 bases and J by 1 base, 16 bases remained unmatched. The CDR3 nucleotides read TGCGCCAGCAGCACCCTGGGAGGAGGGGACAGGATAAGCAATCAGCCCCAGCATTTT. Amino acid sequence: CASSTLGGGDRISNQPQHF.

This clone has a handful of counts. The chain is built from TRBV30 and TRBJ1-5, with TRBD1 matching over 10 bases. The germline CDR1 and CDR2 sequences are GTSNPN and SVGIG (reference sequence). The V segment lost 4 bases and the J segment 5 bases; nucleotides outside the gene matches: 2. The CDR3 has 13 residues. CDR3 protein: CAWTTGGHQPQHF. The CDR3 region has the DNA TGTGCCTGGACGACAGGGGGCCATCAGCCCCAGCATTTT.

This clone has just one count. The V gene is TRBV7-2, the J gene TRBJ1-1; no clear D. Germline values: CDR1 SGHTA, CDR2 FQGNSA. CDR3 size: 14 residues. V lost 5 bases to trimming and J lost 10 bases, with 20 bases between them. CDR3 nucleotides: TGTGCCAGCAGCCGCAACAAACCGGTACTAGGAGCTTTCTTT. Encoded protein: CASSRNKPVLGAFF.

The chain couples TRBV2 to TRBJ2-1; 8 bases agree with TRBD2. The CDR3 runs 14 residues. From germline, CDR1 is SNHLY and CDR2 FYNNEI. V shed 8 bases and J 0 bases; nucleotides not matched to a gene: 3. CDR3 sequence (DNA): TGTGCCAGCCAGCGGGAGAGCTCCTACAATGAGCAGTTCTTC. Its protein is CASQRESSYNEQFF.

The rearrangement links TRBV27 to TRBJ2-3; D is possibly TRBD1 (5 bases). The CDR3 is 14 residues long. CDR1 MNHEY and CDR2 SMNVEV come from the germline V gene (reference sequence). Trimming pared 2 bases from V and 4 bases from J, leaving 10 bases between. The CDR3 is CASSLQGGPDTQYF. Written as DNA, the CDR3 is TGTGCCAGCAGTTTACAGGGCGGCCCAGATACGCAGTATTTT.

This CDR3 reads CASSPLAGGAYNEQFF. The CDR3 DNA reads TGTGCCAGCTCACCATTAGCAGGGGGGGCGTACAATGAGCAGTTCTTC. The chain is built from TRBV18 and TRBJ2-1; TRBD1 or TRBD2 may be the D gene (7 bases each). V was clipped by 2 bases and J by 4 bases, with 15 bases between them. Germline CDR1 and CDR2: KGHSH and LQKENI. The CDR3 consists of 16 residues.

The CDR3 bases are TGTGCCAGCAGCTTATCCGGGGGCACAGATACGCAGTATTTT. Translated, it gives CASSLSGGTDTQYF. The chain links TRBV7-3 to TRBJ2-3, with D possibly matching TRBD2 (5 bases). Trimming left V 2 bases short and J 1 base short, with 7 bases between. Germline V gene sequence: CDR1 SGHTA, CDR2 FQGTGA. The CDR3 is made up of 14 amino acids.

This clone was recorded only once. The chain joins TRBV18 to TRBJ1-1; 9 nucleotides align to TRBD1. In germline, CDR1 is KGHSH, CDR2 LQKENI. The CDR3 runs 14 residues. V trimming: 5 bases; J trimming: 2 bases; junction bases outside the gene matches: 3. CDR3 sequence reads: CASSSGQGNTEAFF. CDR3 bases: TGTGCCAGCTCATCGGGACAGGGAAACACTGAAGCTTTCTTT.

This clone came up a few times. V is TRBV12-5 and J is TRBJ2-1, with D tentatively TRBD1 (5 bases). Looked up from germline, CDR1 is LGHNT and CDR2 is FRNRAP. V was cut by 8 bases and J by 4 bases, with 12 bases left in between. The CDR3 is 13 residues long. DNA for the CDR3: TGTGCTAGTAAGGGGATGGGGTACAATGAGCAGTTCTTC. This translates into CASKGMGYNEQFF.

The chain uses TRBV5-5 and TRBJ1-4; unclear D gene. Trimming took off 0 bases at V and 4 bases at J, with 10 bases between the two ends. The germline gives CDR1 SGHKS, CDR2 YYEKEE (reference sequence). The CDR3 is 15 residues long. CDR3 in DNA: TGTGCCAGCAGCTTGGCCCCGGGTCTTAATGAAAAACTGTTTTTT. Amino acids: CASSLAPGLNEKLFF.

The chain employs TRBV5-1 and TRBJ1-5; no reliable D call. The length of the CDR3 is 15 residues. CDR1 is SGHRS, CDR2 YFSETQ, per germline. V was trimmed by 1 base and J by 2 bases, leaving 10 bases between them. CDR3 region: CASSLLDPRNQPQHF. For the CDR3, the DNA is TGCGCCAGCAGCTTGTTGGACCCCCGCAATCAGCCCCAGCATTTT.

The chain carries TRBV7-9 and TRBJ2-3, with a possible D match to TRBD2 (6 bases). The CDR3 is 13 amino acids. V was trimmed by 5 bases and J by 4 bases, leaving 10 bases between them. Germline assignment: CDR1 SEHNR and CDR2 FQNEAQ (reference sequence). DNA for the CDR3: TGTGCCAGCAGCGATTCGGGGGCAGATACGCAGTATTTT. It encodes CASSDSGADTQYF.

This chain joins TRBV5-1 and TRBJ2-3; 8 positions agree with TRBD2. Trimming took 2 bases from V and 2 from J; bases not matched to a gene: 4. This CDR3 contains 15 residues. Germline values: CDR1 SGHRS, CDR2 YFSETQ. DNA for the CDR3: TGCGCCAGCAGCTTACTAGCGGAGCACACAGATACGCAGTATTTT. Translation gives CASSLLAEHTDTQYF.

The sample holds a few counts of this clone. This chain connects TRBV7-9 to TRBJ1-5; D call uncertain. This CDR3 is 15 amino acids long. Germline lookup yields CDR1 SEHNR and CDR2 FQNEAQ (reference sequence). V was trimmed by 5 bases and J by 0 bases, leaving 11 bases between them. CDR3 bases: TGTGCCAGCAGCCCGGTGGAGAATAGCAATCAGCCCCAGCATTTT. It yields the protein CASSPVENSNQPQHF.

This chain uses TRBV29-1 with TRBJ2-2; D is undetermined. The germline gives CDR1 SQVTM, CDR2 ANQGSEA. The V end lost 6 bases, the J end lost 7 bases, and 12 bases lay between the germline ends. The length of the CDR3 is 12 residues. The CDR3 DNA reads as TGCAGCGTCGGGTCTCCGTTCGGGGAGCTGTTTTTT. It is translated as CSVGSPFGELFF.

The V call is TRBV5-1, the J call TRBJ2-3; 10 bases agree with TRBD1. V lost 1 base to trimming and J lost 2 bases; unmatched junction nucleotides: 7. Germline CDR1 is SGHRS and CDR2 is YFSETQ. The length of the CDR3 is 17 residues. The CDR3 here is CASSLSGQGVNTDTQYF. The CDR3 DNA reads TGCGCCAGCAGCTTGTCTGGACAGGGGGTTAACACAGATACGCAGTATTTT.

V gene TRBV4-1 combines with J gene TRBJ1-1; D uncertain. CDR1 and CDR2 (germline): MGHRA, YSYEKL. The CDR3 runs 14 residues. Trimming took 0 bases from V and 6 from J, leaving 11 bases between them. This chain's CDR3 is CASSQEFKGSEAFF. CDR3 sequence (DNA): TGCGCCAGCAGCCAAGAATTTAAGGGATCTGAAGCTTTCTTT.

A few counts support this clone. The chain has TRBV7-9 and TRBJ1-1; D unresolved. The CDR3 spans 14 residues. Trimming took 3 bases from V and 5 from J, leaving 13 bases between them. CDR1 and CDR2 (germline): SEHNR, FQNEAQ (reference sequence). The CDR3 loop is CASSLWARKTEAFF. The CDR3 coding sequence is TGTGCCAGCAGCTTGTGGGCCAGGAAGACTGAAGCTTTCTTT.

The chain recombines TRBV7-2 with TRBJ1-5; D remains ambiguous. This CDR3 contains 19 residues. Germline CDR1 SGHTA, CDR2 FQGNSA. The V end was cut by 1 base, the J end by 0 bases, with 19 bases between. In DNA form, the CDR3 reads TGTGCCAGCAGCTTAGGTGCGGCAGACGTGTGGCTTAGCAATCAGCCCCAGCATTTT. Residues: CASSLGAADVWLSNQPQHF.

The V and J genes are TRBV5-4 and TRBJ1-4; D not certain. The CDR3 runs 15 residues. Germline V lookup: CDR1 SGHNT, CDR2 YYREEE (reference sequence). The V end lost 0 bases, the J end lost 2 bases, and 8 bases lay between the germline ends. CDR3 bases: TGTGCCAGCAGCTTGGACGGCCGCACTAATGAAAAACTGTTTTTT. Encoded protein: CASSLDGRTNEKLFF.